Shown below are 2 T cell receptor beta chains from a single sample sequenced in a study of cytomegalovirus exposure and HLA in healthy donors. PCR used 60 Vbeta primers and 13 Jbeta primers. TCRdb's table, derived via immunoSEQ multiplex PCR, lists solely in-frame clones and lacks some. The sample has under 150,000 clones; around 70% are singletons. Sequencing was carried out using PBMCs. These receptors were collected from a young woman in good health and CMV-seronegative.

V is TRBV30 and J is TRBJ2-7; a possible D gene is TRBD2 (5 bases). The CDR3 is 13 residues long. Germline lookup yields CDR1 GTSNPN and CDR2 SVGIG (reference sequence). Trimming shortened V by 3 bases and J by 4 bases, and 13 bases separated the two germline ends. The CDR3 here is CAWRPSSSYEQYF. The CDR3, as DNA: TGTGCCTGGAGACCTAGCAGCTCTTACGAGCAGTACTTC.

This clone was counted once. The rearrangement links TRBV7-2 to TRBJ1-1, with D possibly being TRBD1 (6 bases). This CDR3 spans 12 amino acids. Trimming stripped 1 base from V and 10 bases from J, with 10 bases between. Germline assignment: CDR1 SGHTA and CDR2 FQGNSA. The CDR3 bases are TGTGCCAGCAGCTTAGGCAGGGGCTCAGCTTTCTTT. It codes for CASSLGRGSAFF.